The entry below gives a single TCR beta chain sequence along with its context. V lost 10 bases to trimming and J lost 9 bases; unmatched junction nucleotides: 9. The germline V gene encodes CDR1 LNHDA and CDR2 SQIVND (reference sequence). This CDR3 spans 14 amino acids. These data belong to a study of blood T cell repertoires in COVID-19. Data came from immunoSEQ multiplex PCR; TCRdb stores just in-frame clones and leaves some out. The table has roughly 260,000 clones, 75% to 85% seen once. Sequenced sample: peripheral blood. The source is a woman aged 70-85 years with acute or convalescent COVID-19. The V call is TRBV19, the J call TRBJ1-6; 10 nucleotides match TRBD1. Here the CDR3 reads CATVGTGEGSPLHF. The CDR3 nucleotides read TGTGCCACAGTTGGGACAGGGGAAGGTTCACCCCTCCACTTT.